This T cell receptor (beta chain) was identified in a study of T-cell reconstitution after alpha-beta-depleted transplantation in children. Unique molecular identifiers were incorporated when the TCRbeta library was constructed. TCRdb recomputed calls from the PCR reads with MiXCR, one row per CDR3 protein. The table has roughly 200,000 distinct CDR3 sequences, 8% to 9.5% seen once; the top ten hold 5% to 7%. This clonotype was counted a few times. Material: PBMCs from the stem cell graft donor, obtained from the stem cell graft. The sequence was collected from a human donor who donated a stem cell graft to a child with acute lymphoblastic leukemia.

CDR3 in amino acids: CATSRAGPSYNEQFF. Written as DNA, the CDR3 is TGTGCCACCAGCAGAGCGGGGCCCTCCTACAATGAGCAGTTCTTC. The rearrangement joins TRBV15 to TRBJ2-1; D assignment may be TRBD1 or TRBD2 (5 bases each). The CDR3 is 15 amino acids. Germline CDR1 and CDR2: LNHNV and YYDKDF (reference sequence). The V end lost 1 base, the J end lost 0 bases, and 7 bases lay between the germline ends.